This T cell receptor (beta chain) was sequenced for a study of spatial heterogeneity in lung cancer. About the study: Where available, sequencing covered follow-up PBMC samples, taken at a median of about two years after resection. Study results and limitations: Blood showed ubiquitous tumor TCRs more often at resection than at routine follow-up.

A remark on this clonotype: Its specificity is not known.

Time point noted: blood at routine non-recurrence follow-up after resection. Whole RNA, isolated from tumor, nontumor lung or frozen PBMC, was sequenced without prior sorting. On each TCR cDNA molecule, a unique molecular identifier was present. Each CDR3 protein is one row after TCRdb ran MiXCR on the 5' RACE reads. The sample has just over 70,000 distinct CDR3 sequences; around 8.9% are singletons. CDR1 SGDLS and CDR2 YYNGEE come from the germline V gene. This CDR3 is 13 amino acids long. With 0 bases removed from V and 6 bases from J, the gap between germline ends came to 6 bases. This receptor was identified in a female donor with early-stage non-small cell lung cancer. Here the sequenced sample was PBMCs, taken at follow-up. The rearrangement joins TRBV9 to TRBJ1-4, with D unresolved. The CDR3 here is CASSVAGDEKLFF. The CDR3 nucleotides are TGTGCCAGCAGCGTAGCTGGGGATGAAAAACTGTTTTTT. Together with reference TRBV9 and TRBJ1-4, the CDR3 gives the full variable domain: DSGVTQTPKHLITATGQRVTLRCSPRSGDLSVYWYQQSLDQGLQFLIQYYNGEERAKGNILERFSAQQFPDLHSELNLSSLELGDSALYFCASSVAGDEKLFFGSGTQLSVL.